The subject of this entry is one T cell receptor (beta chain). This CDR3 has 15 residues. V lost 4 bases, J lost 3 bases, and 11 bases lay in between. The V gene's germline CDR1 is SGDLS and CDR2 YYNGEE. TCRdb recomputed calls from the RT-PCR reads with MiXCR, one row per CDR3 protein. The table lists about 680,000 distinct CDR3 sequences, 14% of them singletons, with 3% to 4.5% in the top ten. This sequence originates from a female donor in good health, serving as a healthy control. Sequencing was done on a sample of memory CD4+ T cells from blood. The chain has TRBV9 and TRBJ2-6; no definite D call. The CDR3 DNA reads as TGTGCCAGCAGCCCCGACGTGGTTGGGGCCAACGTCCTGACTTTC. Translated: CASSPDVVGANVLTF.